This T cell receptor (beta chain) was sequenced during a study of regulatory T cells in long-lasting Graves disease. In building TCR beta libraries, iRepertoire HTBI primers were used together with Arm-PCR of CDR3 regions. In TCRdb, the multiplex PCR reads were re-called with MiXCR into one record per CDR3 protein. The table lists over 500,000 distinct CDR3 sequences, 16% of them singletons. This CDR3 is built from 18 residues. CDR1 MNHEY and CDR2 SVGEGT come from the germline V gene. Deletions cut 1 base from V and 4 bases from J, with 17 bases between. Time point given: newly diagnosed GD, antithyroid drugs for less than 3 months. Following extraction of RNA from PBMCs, that RNA was used to make the TCR library. Note on this clonotype: Antigen: not known.

Points from the study as a whole: Not thyroid tissue but only peripheral blood was studied.

The same sample was also studied in work on T cells in Graves' hyperthyroidism and ophthalmopathy. From that study: First-round RT-PCR of the TCR CDR3 relied on the HTBI primer set.

Here the sequenced sample was peripheral blood mononuclear cells (PBMCs), taken at new diagnosis, from a patient treated with antithyroid drugs. The sequence came from a woman aged 25 to 39 with Graves disease. V gene TRBV6-2 or TRBV6-3 combines with J gene TRBJ1-6, with D unclear. The CDR3 spells CASSYYGVSLDYNSPLHF. CDR3 in DNA: TGTGCCAGCAGTTACTATGGGGTTTCACTTGATTATAATTCACCCCTCCACTTT.